One and the same sample provided the 23 T cell receptor beta chains below, sequenced in a study of cytomegalovirus exposure and HLA in healthy donors. The PCR had 60 Vbeta and 13 Jbeta primers. Assay: immunoSEQ multiplex PCR; the TCRdb copy retains only in-frame clones and omits some. The sample holds some 90,000 clones, just over 70% seen once. The material sequenced was PBMCs. These receptors were collected from a man between 60 and 75 years old in good health and CMV-seronegative.

CDR3 residues: CAWSVQERGAGETQYF. CDR3 nucleotides: TGTGCCTGGAGTGTACAAGAGCGGGGGGCCGGGGAGACCCAGTACTTC. This chain joins TRBV30 and TRBJ2-5; 9 bases agree with TRBD2. V dropped 0 bases and J dropped 5; count of bases not matched to a gene: 10. The germline V gene encodes CDR1 GTSNPN and CDR2 SVGIG (reference sequence). The CDR3 extends over 16 amino acids.

A single count supports this clone. The genes are TRBV7-9 and TRBJ2-7, with D maybe TRBD2 (5 bases). Per germline, CDR1 SEHNR and CDR2 FQNEAQ (reference sequence). Trimming removed 5 bases from V and 4 bases from J, with 18 bases in between. CDR3 length: 15 amino acids. CDR3 sequence reads: CASSLPGLTAYEQYF. Here the CDR3 DNA reads TGTGCCAGCAGCCTTCCTGGACTTACGGCATACGAGCAGTACTTC.

In regard to this clone: A junction end diverges from the germline sequence, so it may reflect a read error. This chain connects TRBV6-1 to TRBJ1-6, with D possibly TRBD1 on 6 matching bases. Germline CDR1 and CDR2: MNHNS and SASEGT. The CDR3 is 20 amino acids. CDR3 sequence reads: CASSKAGQRLLISRDSPLHF. CDR3 nucleotide sequence: TGTGCCAGCAGTAAAGCGGGACAACGGCTCCTCATATCCAGGGATTCACCCCTCCACTTT.

The rearrangement links TRBV9 to TRBJ2-5; D might be TRBD2 (6 bases). Germline loops: CDR1 SGDLS, CDR2 YYNGEE. V was pared by 3 bases and J by 0 bases, with 15 bases between. CDR3 length equals 16 residues. This chain's CDR3 is CASSGGAGGYQETQYF. In DNA, the CDR3 is TGTGCCAGCAGCGGCGGGGCTGGGGGGTACCAAGAGACCCAGTACTTC.

The V gene is TRBV11-3, the J gene TRBJ2-3, with 15 positions matching TRBD2. This CDR3 is built from 18 residues. Germline CDR1 SGHNT, CDR2 YENEEA. The ends lost 5 bases at V and 4 bases at J; junction bases unmatched: 10. This CDR3 reads CASSRPGLAGGRADTQYF. Here the CDR3 DNA reads TGTGCCAGCAGCCGACCGGGACTAGCGGGGGGTAGGGCAGATACGCAGTATTTT.

The chain couples TRBV5-1 to TRBJ2-7; 9 positions agree with TRBD1. The CDR3 sequence is 16 residues long. The ends lost 0 bases at V and 0 bases at J; junction bases unmatched: 4. Germline V gene lookup returns CDR1 SGHRS and CDR2 YFSETQ. In DNA form, the CDR3 reads TGCGCCAGCAGCTTGGAGGTGACAGGGGGCTCCTACGAGCAGTACTTC. This sequence encodes CASSLEVTGGSYEQYF.

The chain employs TRBV9 and TRBJ2-1; 8 bases agree with TRBD2. The length of the CDR3 is 16 residues. After removal of 2 bases from V and 6 bases from J, the junction contained 10 bases not matched to a gene. Germline V lookup: CDR1 SGDLS, CDR2 YYNGEE. The CDR3 DNA follows: TGTGCCAGCAGCGTCGCGGCGGGGGGAAGTCGCAATGAGCAGTTCTTC. Amino acids: CASSVAAGGSRNEQFF.

This clone has a single count. This chain links TRBV19 with TRBJ2-1; 12 nucleotides match TRBD2. The CDR3 contains 16 residues. With V trimmed by 4 bases and J by 10 bases, 11 bases remained unmatched. The germline V gene encodes CDR1 LNHDA and CDR2 SQIVND (reference sequence). The DNA of the CDR3 is TGTGCCAGTAGTAAGGAACTAGCGGGAGGCCGAGGCGAGCAGTTCTTC. Protein sequence: CASSKELAGGRGEQFF.

The V gene is TRBV6-6, the J gene TRBJ1-6; D is possibly TRBD1 (6 bases). Germline values: CDR1 MNHNY, CDR2 SVGAGI (reference sequence). V lost 2 bases, J lost 7 bases, and 12 bases lay in between. The CDR3 is 15 amino acids. The CDR3 protein is CASSYTGTGNSPLHF. The CDR3 bases are TGTGCCAGCAGTTACACTGGTACAGGGAATTCACCCCTCCACTTT.

The chain recombines TRBV4-2 with TRBJ2-1; weak D call: TRBD2 (5 bases). CDR1 and CDR2 from the germline V gene are LGHNA and YNFKEQ. CDR3 length equals 15 residues. Trimming pared 4 bases from V and 4 bases from J, leaving 14 bases between. This chain's CDR3 is CASSRSAGLYNEQFF. DNA for the CDR3: TGTGCCAGCAGCCGGTCCGCCGGACTGTACAATGAGCAGTTCTTC.

The chain recombines TRBV5-6 with TRBJ2-4; 7 nucleotides align to TRBD1. The trim removed 4 bases at V and 5 bases at J, leaving 0 bases unmatched. The CDR3 totals 12 residues. CDR1 SGHDT and CDR2 YYEEEE come from the germline V gene. The CDR3 loop is CASSQGENIQYF. CDR3 bases: TGTGCCAGCAGCCAGGGGGAAAACATTCAGTACTTC.

Remarks on this clone: Other nucleotide sequences in the sample specify the same CDR3. CDR3 in DNA: TGTGCCAGTAGTATAGGGCAGGGTAACACTGAAGCTTTCTTT. As protein: CASSIGQGNTEAFF. The J gene is TRBJ1-1, the V gene TRBV19, with D perhaps TRBD1 (5 bases). V lost 1 base and J 2 bases, leaving 8 bases between the germline ends. From germline, CDR1 is LNHDA and CDR2 SQIVND (reference sequence). The CDR3 consists of 14 residues.

The chain has TRBV12-5 and TRBJ2-3; D is uncertain. CDR1 is LGHNT and CDR2 is FRNRAP in the germline V gene. V was clipped by 5 bases and J by 5 bases, with 5 bases between them. The CDR3 consists of 11 residues. This CDR3 reads CASGPQDTQYF. In DNA, the CDR3 is TGTGCTAGTGGTCCACAAGATACGCAGTATTTT.

This chain joins TRBV30 and TRBJ2-1; 11 positions agree with TRBD2. Germline V gene sequence: CDR1 GTSNPN, CDR2 SVGIG (reference sequence). The CDR3 has 12 residues. CDR3 in DNA: TGTGCGGTAGCGGGGGGGTACAATGAGCAGTTCTTC. It translates to CAVAGGYNEQFF.

The chain joins TRBV7-6 to TRBJ2-1; TRBD2 is a possible D gene (6 bases). The CDR3 covers 13 residues. The germline V gene has CDR1 SGHVS and CDR2 FNYEAQ. V was cut by 3 bases and J by 6 bases, with 9 bases left in between. The CDR3: CASSFSGLNEQFF. The CDR3 DNA is TGTGCCAGCAGCTTTAGCGGTCTCAATGAGCAGTTCTTC.

This chain connects TRBV4-3 to TRBJ1-4; D unclear. CDR1 and CDR2 (germline): LGHNA, YSLEER. This CDR3 spans 16 amino acids. V lost 5 bases, J lost 3 bases, and 16 bases lay in between. This chain's CDR3 is CASSSSHSASNEKLFF. DNA for the CDR3: TGCGCCAGCAGCTCCTCACATTCCGCCTCTAATGAAAAACTGTTTTTT.

The V gene is TRBV23-1, the J gene TRBJ2-5, with D uncertain. TRBV23-1 is treated as an ORF (open reading frame) with a function not yet certain. The V end was cut by 0 bases, the J end by 4 bases, with 18 bases between. This CDR3 comprises 17 residues. The CDR3 DNA follows: TGCGCCAGCAGTCAATCGACGCCCGACCCCTGGAGAGAGACCCAGTACTTC. Translating gives CASSQSTPDPWRETQYF.

This rearrangement joins TRBV5-6 to TRBJ2-7, with D tentatively TRBD1 (6 bases). V was cut by 0 bases and J by 7 bases, with 8 bases left in between. Germline V gene data show CDR1 as SGHDT and CDR2 as YYEEEE. This CDR3 is built from 12 residues. In DNA, the CDR3 is TGTGCCAGCAGCTTGGGGGGGCGGGAGCAGTACTTC. Amino acid sequence: CASSLGGREQYF. Combining the CDR3 with reference TRBV5-6 and TRBJ2-7 gives the whole variable domain DAGVTQSPTHLIKTRGQQVTLRCSPKSGHDTVSWYQQALGQGPQFIFQYYEEEERQRGNFPDRFSGHQFPNYSSELNVNALLLGDSALYLCASSLGGREQYFGPGTRLTVT.

The J gene is TRBJ2-2, the V gene TRBV30, with a weak D call TRBD2 (5 bases). V was cut by 4 bases and J by 7 bases, with 16 bases left in between. CDR3 length: 14 residues. CDR1 GTSNPN and CDR2 SVGIG come from the germline V gene (reference sequence). The DNA of the CDR3 is TGTGCCTGGACTCCGGGAAGGGTAGGCGGGGAGCTGTTTTTT. It specifies CAWTPGRVGGELFF.

This clone was picked up a small number of times. The chain carries TRBV30 and TRBJ2-7; 11 bases agree with TRBD1. This CDR3 has 13 residues. CDR1 and CDR2 from the germline V gene are GTSNPN and SVGIG (reference sequence). The CDR3 protein is CAVRDRGSYEQYF. CDR3 nucleotide sequence: TGTGCTGTCCGGGACAGGGGGTCCTACGAGCAGTACTTC.

DNA of the CDR3: TGTGCCAGCAGACGGACAGGGGGCAACGATCAGCCCCAGCATTTT. The encoded protein is CASRRTGGNDQPQHF. The rearrangement joins TRBV6-5 to TRBJ1-5, with 11 bases fitting TRBD1. The CDR3 loop spans 15 amino acids. CDR1 and CDR2 (germline): MNHEY, SVGAGI. The V and J ends lost 6 bases and 5 bases, in that order; junction bases with no gene match: 6.

The CDR3 loop is CASSRGATNEKLFF. DNA of the CDR3: TGTGCCAGCAGTCGGGGGGCAACTAATGAAAAACTGTTTTTT. The V and J genes are TRBV2 and TRBJ1-4, with a weak D call TRBD1 (5 bases). V was cut by 5 bases and J by 0 bases, with 7 bases left in between. The CDR3 runs to 14 residues. The germline gives CDR1 SNHLY, CDR2 FYNNEI.

The chain combines TRBV9 with TRBJ2-3; D perhaps matches TRBD1 (6 bases). Germline CDR1 and CDR2: SGDLS and YYNGEE. The CDR3 sequence is 13 residues long. V dropped 5 bases and J dropped 6 bases, with 13 bases sitting between them. In DNA form, the CDR3 reads TGTGCCAGCAGTGGGGGCGGAGGTGATACGCAGTATTTT. This sequence encodes CASSGGGGDTQYF.